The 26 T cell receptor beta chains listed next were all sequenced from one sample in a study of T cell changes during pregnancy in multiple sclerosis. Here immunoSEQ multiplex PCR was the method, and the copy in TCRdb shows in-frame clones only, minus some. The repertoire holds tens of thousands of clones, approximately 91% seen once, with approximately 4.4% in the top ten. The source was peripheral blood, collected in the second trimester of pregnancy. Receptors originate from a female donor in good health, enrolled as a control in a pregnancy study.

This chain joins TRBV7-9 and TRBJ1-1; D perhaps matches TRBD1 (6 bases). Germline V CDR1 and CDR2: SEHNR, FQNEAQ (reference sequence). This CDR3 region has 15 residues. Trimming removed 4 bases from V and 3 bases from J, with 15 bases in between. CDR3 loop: CASSSAGTPHTEAFF. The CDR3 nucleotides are TGTGCCAGCAGCTCCGCCGGGACACCGCACACTGAAGCTTTCTTT.

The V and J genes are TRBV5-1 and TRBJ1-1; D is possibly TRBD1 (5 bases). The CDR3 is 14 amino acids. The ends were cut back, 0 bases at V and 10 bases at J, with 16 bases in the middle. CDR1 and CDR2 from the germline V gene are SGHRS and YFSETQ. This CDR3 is CASSLAGGEEPAFF. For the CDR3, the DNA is TGCGCCAGCAGCTTGGCCGGGGGGGAGGAGCCAGCTTTCTTT.

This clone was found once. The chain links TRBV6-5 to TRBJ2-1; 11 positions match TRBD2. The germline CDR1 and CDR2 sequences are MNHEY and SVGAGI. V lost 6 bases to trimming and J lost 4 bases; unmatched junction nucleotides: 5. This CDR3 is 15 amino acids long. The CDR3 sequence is CASRIGTSGYNEQFF. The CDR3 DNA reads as TGTGCCAGCAGGATCGGGACTAGCGGTTACAATGAGCAGTTCTTC.

Here the CDR3 reads CSALTGGGNQPQHF. The CDR3 coding sequence is TGCAGCGCCCTGACAGGGGGAGGCAATCAGCCCCAGCATTTT. This chain uses TRBV29-1 with TRBJ1-5, with 9 positions matching TRBD1. This CDR3 comprises 14 residues. Losses at the gene ends were 7 bases for V and 2 bases for J; bases not matched to a gene: 6. From germline, CDR1 is SQVTM and CDR2 ANQGSEA.

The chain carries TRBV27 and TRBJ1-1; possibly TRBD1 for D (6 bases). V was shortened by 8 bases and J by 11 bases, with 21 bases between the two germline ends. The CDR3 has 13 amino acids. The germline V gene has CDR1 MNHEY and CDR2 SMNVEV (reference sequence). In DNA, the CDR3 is TGTGCCAGCGGACCGCGCGGGGGGGCTTGGGCTTTCTTT. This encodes CASGPRGGAWAFF.

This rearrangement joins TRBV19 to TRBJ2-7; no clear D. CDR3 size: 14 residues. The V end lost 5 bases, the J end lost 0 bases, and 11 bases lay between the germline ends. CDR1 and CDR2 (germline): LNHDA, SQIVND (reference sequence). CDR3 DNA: TGTGCCAGTAGTGCAGACTCCTTCTCCTACGAGCAGTACTTC. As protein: CASSADSFSYEQYF.

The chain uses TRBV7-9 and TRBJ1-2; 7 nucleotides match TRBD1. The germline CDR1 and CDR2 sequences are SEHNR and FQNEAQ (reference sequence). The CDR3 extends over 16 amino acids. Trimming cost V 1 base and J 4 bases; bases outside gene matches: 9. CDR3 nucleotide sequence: TGTGCCAGCAGCTTAGTGATACAGGGGCACGGCTATGGCTACACCTTC. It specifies CASSLVIQGHGYGYTF. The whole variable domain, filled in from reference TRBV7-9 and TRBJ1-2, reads DTGVSQNPRHKITKRGQNVTFRCDPISEHNRLYWYRQTLGQGPEFLTYFQNEAQLEKSRLLSDRFSAERPKGSFSTLEIQRTEQGDSAMYLCASSLVIQGHGYGYTFGSGTRLTVV.

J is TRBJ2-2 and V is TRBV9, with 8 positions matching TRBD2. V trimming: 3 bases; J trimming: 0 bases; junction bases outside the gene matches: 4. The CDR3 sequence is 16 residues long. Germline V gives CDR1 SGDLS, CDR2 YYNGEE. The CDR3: CASSATGGPNTGELFF. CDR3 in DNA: TGTGCCAGCAGCGCTACGGGAGGGCCGAACACCGGGGAGCTGTTTTTT.

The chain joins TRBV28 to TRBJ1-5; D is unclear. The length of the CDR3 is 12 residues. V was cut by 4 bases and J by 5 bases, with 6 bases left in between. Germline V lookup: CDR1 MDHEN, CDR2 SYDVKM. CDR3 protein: CASSSVHQPQHF. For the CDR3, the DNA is TGTGCCAGCAGTTCTGTTCATCAGCCCCAGCATTTT.

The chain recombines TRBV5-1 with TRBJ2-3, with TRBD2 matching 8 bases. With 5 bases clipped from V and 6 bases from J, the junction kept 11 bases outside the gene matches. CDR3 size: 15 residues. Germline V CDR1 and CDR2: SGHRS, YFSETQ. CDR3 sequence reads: CASRPAGGRGDTQYF. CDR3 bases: TGCGCCAGCAGACCCGCGGGGGGTAGAGGGGATACGCAGTATTTT.

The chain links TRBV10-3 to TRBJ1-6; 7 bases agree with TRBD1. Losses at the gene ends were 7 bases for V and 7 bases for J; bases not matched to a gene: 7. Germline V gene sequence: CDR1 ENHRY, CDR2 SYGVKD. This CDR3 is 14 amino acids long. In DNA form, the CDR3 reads TGTGCCATCAAGGGACAGATCATCAATTCACCCCTCCACTTT. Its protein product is CAIKGQIINSPLHF.

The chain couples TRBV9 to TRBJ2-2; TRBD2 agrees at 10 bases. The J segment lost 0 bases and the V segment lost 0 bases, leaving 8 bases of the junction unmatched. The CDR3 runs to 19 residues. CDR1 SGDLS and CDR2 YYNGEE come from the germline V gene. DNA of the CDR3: TGTGCCAGCAGCGTAGGTAGCGGGGGGCCGGGAGCGAACACCGGGGAGCTGTTTTTT. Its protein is CASSVGSGGPGANTGELFF.

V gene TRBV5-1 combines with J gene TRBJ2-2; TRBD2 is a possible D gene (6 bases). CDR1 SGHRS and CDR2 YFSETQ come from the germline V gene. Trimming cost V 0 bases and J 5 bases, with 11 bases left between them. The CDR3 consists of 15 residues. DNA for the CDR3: TGCGCCAGCAGCTTGGCCGTAGGAGGGACCGGGGAGCTGTTTTTT. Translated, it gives CASSLAVGGTGELFF.

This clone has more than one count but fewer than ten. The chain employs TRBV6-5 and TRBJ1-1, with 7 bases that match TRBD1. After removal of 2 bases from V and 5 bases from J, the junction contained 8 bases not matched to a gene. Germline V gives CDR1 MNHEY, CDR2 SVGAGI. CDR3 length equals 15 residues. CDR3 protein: CASSYLQGGRTEAFF. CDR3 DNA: TGTGCCAGCAGTTACCTTCAGGGGGGAAGGACTGAAGCTTTCTTT.

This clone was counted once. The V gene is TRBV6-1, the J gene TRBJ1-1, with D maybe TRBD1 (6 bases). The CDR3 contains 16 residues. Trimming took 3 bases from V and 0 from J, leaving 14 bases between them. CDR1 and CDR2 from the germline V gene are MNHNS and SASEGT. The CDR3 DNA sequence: TGTGCCAGCAGTGAGAGGGACACACTCATGAACACTGAAGCTTTCTTT. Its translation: CASSERDTLMNTEAFF.

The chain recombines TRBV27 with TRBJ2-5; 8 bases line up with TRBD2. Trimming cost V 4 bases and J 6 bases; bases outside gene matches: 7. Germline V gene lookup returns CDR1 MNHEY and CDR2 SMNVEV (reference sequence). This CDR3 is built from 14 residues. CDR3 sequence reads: CASSSGGPRQTQYF. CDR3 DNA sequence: TGTGCCAGCAGTTCGGGGGGGCCCAGGCAGACCCAGTACTTC.

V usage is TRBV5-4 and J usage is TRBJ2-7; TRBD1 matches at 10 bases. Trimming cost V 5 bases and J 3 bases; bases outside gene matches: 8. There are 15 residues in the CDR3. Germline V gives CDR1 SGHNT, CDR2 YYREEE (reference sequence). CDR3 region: CASSPWGQGHYEQYF. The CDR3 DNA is TGTGCCAGCAGTCCCTGGGGACAGGGGCACTACGAGCAGTACTTC.

The CDR3 DNA reads as TGTGCCAGCGGTCCGGGACTAGGGGGTGGGGAGCAGTACTTC. Encoded protein: CASGPGLGGGEQYF. J is TRBJ2-7 and V is TRBV2, with TRBD2 matching 8 bases. Germline lookup yields CDR1 SNHLY and CDR2 FYNNEI. This CDR3 is built from 14 residues. The J segment lost 7 bases and the V segment lost 8 bases, leaving 13 bases of the junction unmatched.

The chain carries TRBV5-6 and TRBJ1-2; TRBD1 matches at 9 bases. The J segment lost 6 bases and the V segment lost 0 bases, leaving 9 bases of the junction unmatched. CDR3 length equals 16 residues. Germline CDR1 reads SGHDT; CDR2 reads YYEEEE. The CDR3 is CASSLDRGRDSDGYTF. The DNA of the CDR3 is TGTGCCAGCAGCTTGGACAGGGGGCGCGACTCCGATGGCTACACCTTC.

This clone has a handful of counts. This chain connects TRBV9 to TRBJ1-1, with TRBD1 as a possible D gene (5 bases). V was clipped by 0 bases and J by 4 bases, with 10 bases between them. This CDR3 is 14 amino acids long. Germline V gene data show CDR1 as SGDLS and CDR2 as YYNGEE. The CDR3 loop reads CASSVVREVTEAFF. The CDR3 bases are TGTGCCAGCAGCGTAGTCAGGGAGGTCACTGAAGCTTTCTTT.

The CDR3 DNA reads as TGTGCCAGCAGCGTAGACAGGCACCAAGAGACCCAGTACTTC. Translated: CASSVDRHQETQYF. V usage is TRBV9 and J usage is TRBJ2-5, with D possibly being TRBD1 (5 bases). V was pared by 0 bases and J by 0 bases, with 6 bases between. The CDR3 is 14 residues long. In germline, CDR1 is SGDLS, CDR2 YYNGEE.

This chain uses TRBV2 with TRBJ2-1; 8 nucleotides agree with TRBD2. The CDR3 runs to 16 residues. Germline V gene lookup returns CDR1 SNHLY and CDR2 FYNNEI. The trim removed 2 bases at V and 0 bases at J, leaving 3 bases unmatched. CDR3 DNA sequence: TGTGCCAGCAGTGAAAAGAGCGGGAGCTCCTACAATGAGCAGTTCTTC. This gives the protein CASSEKSGSSYNEQFF. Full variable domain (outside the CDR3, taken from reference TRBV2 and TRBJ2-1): EPEVTQTPSHQVTQMGQEVILRCVPISNHLYFYWYRQILGQKVEFLVSFYNNEISEKSEIFDDQFSVERPDGSNFTLKIRSTKLEDSAMYFCASSEKSGSSYNEQFFGPGTRLTVL.

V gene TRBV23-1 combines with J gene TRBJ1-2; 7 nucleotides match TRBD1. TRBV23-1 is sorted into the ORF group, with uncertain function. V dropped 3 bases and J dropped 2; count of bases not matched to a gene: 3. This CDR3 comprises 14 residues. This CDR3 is CASSHRGENYGYTF. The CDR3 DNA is TGCGCCAGCAGTCACAGGGGGGAGAACTATGGCTACACCTTC.

The CDR3 protein is CASIDRPSSYEQYF. The CDR3 DNA reads as TGTGCCAGCATAGACAGGCCGAGCTCCTACGAGCAGTACTTC. The rearrangement uses TRBV2 and TRBJ2-7, with D perhaps TRBD1 (6 bases). The V end was cut by 7 bases, the J end by 0 bases, with 13 bases between. The CDR3 is 14 residues long. Looked up from germline, CDR1 is SNHLY and CDR2 is FYNNEI. Combining the CDR3 with reference TRBV2 and TRBJ2-7 gives the whole variable domain EPEVTQTPSHQVTQMGQEVILRCVPISNHLYFYWYRQILGQKVEFLVSFYNNEISEKSEIFDDQFSVERPDGSNFTLKIRSTKLEDSAMYFCASIDRPSSYEQYFGPGTRLTVT.

CDR3 in amino acids: CASRGGVARRVQPQHF. The DNA of the CDR3 is TGTGCCAGCCGCGGGGGGGTGGCCAGGAGGGTTCAGCCCCAGCATTTT. The rearrangement links TRBV28 to TRBJ1-5, with D tentatively TRBD1 (5 bases). Trimming took 8 bases from V and 6 from J, leaving 23 bases between them. The CDR3 runs to 16 residues. CDR1 and CDR2 (germline): MDHEN, SYDVKM.

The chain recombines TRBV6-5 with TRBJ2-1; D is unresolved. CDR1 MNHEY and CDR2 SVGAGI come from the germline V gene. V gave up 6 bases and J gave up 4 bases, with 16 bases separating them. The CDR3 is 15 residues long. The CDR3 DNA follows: TGTGCCAGCAGATACACATTATCTTCATACAATGAGCAGTTCTTC. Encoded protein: CASRYTLSSYNEQFF.